The next 25 T cell receptor beta chains were all read from a single sample in a study of blood T cell repertoires in COVID-19 (dated by TCRdb to the early 2020s). Preparation of the library involved the immunoSEQ multiplex PCR assay. TCRdb's version of the immuneACCESS table is confined to in-frame rearrangements and falls short of the full clone set. An unresolved V gene accounts for under half of the shortfall where checked; the remainder is of unknown origin. Recorded for this sample are around 330,000 clones; around 88% of them occurred a single time. The biggest ten clones account for 1.5% to 2% of the sample. Sequenced: peripheral blood. Receptors originate from a woman in her 30s with COVID-19, enrolled during active disease.

The J gene is TRBJ1-1, the V gene TRBV19; maybe TRBD1 (5 bases). This CDR3 comprises 13 residues. Deletions cut 3 bases from V and 7 bases from J, with 12 bases between. The V gene's germline CDR1 is LNHDA and CDR2 SQIVND (reference sequence). The CDR3 spells CASSIGASVEAFF. The CDR3 DNA reads TGTGCCAGTAGTATTGGGGCGTCCGTTGAAGCTTTCTTT.

This chain links TRBV2 with TRBJ2-5; TRBD2 agrees at 8 bases. The CDR3 spans 14 residues. From germline, CDR1 is SNHLY and CDR2 FYNNEI. V shed 1 base, J shed 4 bases, and the junction held 2 bases outside the gene matches. This CDR3 is CASSEVLAGETQYF. The CDR3 DNA sequence: TGTGCCAGCAGTGAAGTTCTAGCGGGAGAGACCCAGTACTTC.

This clone was counted once. The chain carries TRBV6-5 and TRBJ1-5, with TRBD1 matching over 8 bases. The CDR3 consists of 14 residues. Germline V CDR1 and CDR2: MNHEY, SVGAGI. V was clipped by 3 bases and J by 6 bases; unmatched bases: 4. Written as DNA, the CDR3 is TGTGCCAGCAGTTATGGTCAGGGGGCTCAGCCCCAGCATTTT. This translates into CASSYGQGAQPQHF.

The chain's CDR3 is CASGRGRWKSEAFF. CDR3 DNA: TGTGCCAGTGGGCGGGGGAGGTGGAAATCTGAAGCTTTCTTT. V and J are TRBV5-6 and TRBJ1-1; TRBD1 might be the D (5 bases). There are 14 residues in the CDR3. V was trimmed by 8 bases and J by 6 bases, leaving 20 bases between them. Per the germline V gene, CDR1 is SGHDT and CDR2 is YYEEEE.

This clone was recorded once. V is TRBV9 and J is TRBJ1-2; no definite D call. Germline values: CDR1 SGDLS, CDR2 YYNGEE. CDR3 length: 13 amino acids. V was trimmed by 0 bases and J by 4 bases, leaving 7 bases between them. In DNA, the CDR3 is TGTGCCAGCAGCGTAGAACCGGGCTATGGCTACACCTTC. It translates to CASSVEPGYGYTF.

The V call is TRBV7-6, the J call TRBJ1-1; TRBD1 matches at 10 bases. V lost 3 bases to trimming and J lost 0 bases; unmatched junction nucleotides: 4. The germline V gene encodes CDR1 SGHVS and CDR2 FNYEAQ. This CDR3 has 16 amino acids. Here the CDR3 reads CASSLADRGLNTEAFF. As DNA, the CDR3 is TGTGCCAGCAGCTTGGCTGACAGGGGGCTGAACACTGAAGCTTTCTTT.

This clone was counted a single time. This sequence joins TRBV5-1 and TRBJ1-2, with a tentative D call TRBD1 (6 bases). The germline gives CDR1 SGHRS, CDR2 YFSETQ. CDR3 length: 15 residues. Trimming took 4 bases from V and 4 from J, leaving 17 bases between them. DNA of the CDR3: TGCGCCAGCAGCCCTTCTGGACAGACTTTCTATGGCTACACCTTC. The encoded protein is CASSPSGQTFYGYTF.

V gene TRBV5-1 combines with J gene TRBJ2-2; tentatively, D is TRBD2 (6 bases). Per germline, CDR1 SGHRS and CDR2 YFSETQ. This CDR3 is 16 amino acids long. V lost 0 bases, J lost 6 bases, and 15 bases lay in between. The CDR3 DNA reads TGCGCCAGCAGCTTGGATGCGGGAACTGGGTCCGGGGAGCTGTTTTTT. The encoded protein is CASSLDAGTGSGELFF.

This clone was detected once. CDR3 DNA: TGTGCCAGCAGCTTAGTTTTTGGAGCCAACACTGAAGCTTTCTTT. This sequence encodes CASSLVFGANTEAFF. This chain uses TRBV11-2 with TRBJ1-1; the D is unclear. The V gene lost 1 base and the J gene lost 2 bases, with 11 bases spanning the gap. From germline, CDR1 is SGHAT and CDR2 FQNNGV. This CDR3 has 15 residues.

The chain uses TRBV6-2 or TRBV6-3 and TRBJ2-7; tentatively, D is TRBD1 (6 bases). Between the trimmed V and J ends, which lost 5 bases and 2 bases, there was a span of 13 bases. Germline lookup yields CDR1 MNHEY and CDR2 SVGEGT. This CDR3 has 14 residues. CDR3 amino acids: CASSAQGTPYEQYV. The DNA for the CDR3 is TGTGCCAGCAGTGCACAGGGAACTCCCTACGAGCAGTACGTC.

This clone is a singleton in its sample. The rearrangement links TRBV9 to TRBJ2-7; D gene unclear. The germline V and J ends were trimmed by 0 bases and 6 bases, with 16 bases remaining between them. This CDR3 region has 15 residues. Germline V gene sequence: CDR1 SGDLS, CDR2 YYNGEE. The DNA for the CDR3 is TGTGCCAGCAGCGTAGGAGTAACGGTTCGTAGCGAGCAGTACTTC. Protein product: CASSVGVTVRSEQYF.

This chain uses TRBV14 with TRBJ1-1, with 8 positions matching TRBD1. Per the germline V gene, CDR1 is SGHDN and CDR2 is FVKESK. Trimming at V came to 4 bases and at J to 0 bases, leaving 4 bases not matched to a gene. The CDR3 totals 15 residues. In nucleotides, the CDR3 is TGTGCCAGCAGCCCTTGGACAGGGTTGAACACTGAAGCTTTCTTT. Encoded protein: CASSPWTGLNTEAFF.

The chain carries TRBV10-2 and TRBJ2-1, with a possible D match to TRBD1 (5 bases). The CDR3 extends over 12 amino acids. Per germline, CDR1 WSHSY and CDR2 SAAADI. The ends were cut back, 4 bases at V and 9 bases at J, with 10 bases in the middle. CDR3: CASSAQVSEQFF. CDR3 bases: TGCGCCAGCAGTGCACAGGTCAGTGAGCAGTTCTTC.

In DNA, the CDR3 is TGTGCCAGCAGTGAGACAGCCAATCAGCCCCAGCATTTT. Translated: CASSETANQPQHF. The chain couples TRBV6-4 to TRBJ1-5; D is possibly TRBD1 (5 bases). The V gene lost 3 bases and the J gene lost 3 bases, with 6 bases spanning the gap. This CDR3 comprises 13 residues. Germline CDR1 MRHNA, CDR2 SNTAGT.

This clone was found once. The chain couples TRBV6-5 to TRBJ2-1; 10 positions agree with TRBD1. This CDR3 comprises 15 residues. Per the germline V gene, CDR1 is MNHEY and CDR2 is SVGAGI. The ends lost 3 bases at V and 9 bases at J; junction bases unmatched: 8. CDR3 sequence reads: CASSYLGQGLSEQFF. CDR3 nucleotides: TGTGCCAGCAGTTATTTGGGACAGGGGTTGAGTGAGCAGTTCTTC.

This chain joins TRBV6-6 and TRBJ1-2; D possibly corresponds to TRBD1 (5 bases). The CDR3 covers 14 residues. Germline CDR1 is MNHNY and CDR2 is SVGAGI (reference sequence). V was trimmed by 2 bases and J by 4 bases, leaving 11 bases between them. CDR3 sequence (DNA): TGTGCCAGCAGTTACGAGCAGGGTTCCTATGGCTACACCTTC. Translation: CASSYEQGSYGYTF.

This clone was observed a single time. The rearrangement links TRBV27 to TRBJ1-2, with D possibly TRBD1 on 5 matching bases. Trimming took 6 bases from V and 1 from J, leaving 9 bases between them. The CDR3 has 13 residues. Germline values: CDR1 MNHEY, CDR2 SMNVEV (reference sequence). The CDR3 DNA reads TGTGCCAGCAGGTACAGGAATAACTATGGCTACACCTTC. It translates to CASRYRNNYGYTF.

Written as DNA, the CDR3 is TGTGCCAGTAGTGAGGTGGCAAGGGGGAGATATGAGCAGTTCTTC. Translation gives CASSEVARGRYEQFF. This chain uses TRBV19 with TRBJ2-1; a weak D match, TRBD1 (6 bases). The V gene lost 5 bases and the J gene lost 8 bases, with 19 bases spanning the gap. The length of the CDR3 is 15 residues. Germline V lookup: CDR1 LNHDA, CDR2 SQIVND (reference sequence).

CDR3 coding DNA: TGTGCCACCAGTGGCGTTCCGAACTATGGCTACACCTTC. This gives the protein CATSGVPNYGYTF. The genes are TRBV24-1 and TRBJ1-2; D remains unclear. The germline V gene has CDR1 KGHDR and CDR2 SFDVKD. V gave up 5 bases and J gave up 2 bases, with 8 bases separating them. The CDR3 is 13 amino acids.

This chain uses TRBV2 with TRBJ1-1; no clear D. Germline CDR1 SNHLY, CDR2 FYNNEI. The CDR3 loop spans 12 amino acids. V gave up 1 base and J gave up 3 bases, with 3 bases separating them. CDR3 amino acids: CASSEGDTEAFF. The CDR3 DNA follows: TGTGCCAGCAGTGAAGGAGACACTGAAGCTTTCTTT.

This rearrangement joins TRBV11-2 to TRBJ1-2; 9 bases are a match to TRBD1. The CDR3 covers 13 residues. Germline assignment: CDR1 SGHAT and CDR2 FQNNGV. Trimming cost V 5 bases and J 8 bases; bases outside gene matches: 6. The CDR3 loop is CASSGTGNWGYTF. CDR3 in DNA: TGTGCCAGCAGCGGGACAGGGAATTGGGGCTACACCTTC.

V usage is TRBV7-9 and J usage is TRBJ1-4; D is unclear. V gave up 5 bases and J gave up 11 bases, with 21 bases separating them. Germline CDR1 reads SEHNR; CDR2 reads FQNEAQ (reference sequence). The length of the CDR3 is 15 residues. CDR3 region: CASSPSGTTGRKLFF. DNA of the CDR3: TGTGCCAGCAGCCCGAGCGGTACTACGGGCCGGAAACTGTTTTTT.

This clone was observed once. V gene TRBV11-3 combines with J gene TRBJ1-4; 9 nucleotides line up with TRBD1. The trim removed 4 bases at V and 3 bases at J, leaving 12 bases unmatched. The CDR3 sequence is 18 residues long. Germline V gives CDR1 SGHNT, CDR2 YENEEA. The CDR3 region is CASSSSWDRDYANEKLFF. Written as DNA, the CDR3 is TGTGCCAGCAGCTCCAGTTGGGACAGGGATTATGCTAATGAAAAACTGTTTTTT.

The CDR3 DNA sequence: TGTGCCAGCAGCGTATCTGGGGCTGGGGGGGAAAAACTGTTTTTT. Protein: CASSVSGAGGEKLFF. The chain combines TRBV9 with TRBJ1-4, with D perhaps matching TRBD1 (5 bases). The V gene's germline CDR1 is SGDLS and CDR2 YYNGEE. The CDR3 is 15 amino acids. Deletions cut 1 base from V and 8 bases from J, with 15 bases between.

The chain has TRBV6-5 and TRBJ1-2, with 8 bases aligning to TRBD1. Per germline, CDR1 MNHEY and CDR2 SVGAGI. V shed 0 bases and J 8 bases; nucleotides not matched to a gene: 8. CDR3 length: 15 amino acids. In DNA, the CDR3 is TGTGCCAGCAGTTACTCGTCAGGGGGCCTAGAAGGCTACACCTTC. Its protein is CASSYSSGGLEGYTF.